This TCR beta chain was documented in a study of blood T cells in healthy people across ages. Looked up from germline, CDR1 is SGHAT and CDR2 is FQNNGV. Unmatched junction bases numbered 7, after V lost 1 base and J lost 4 bases. The CDR3 runs to 17 residues. Primers used in a second PCR of roughly 6 to 11 cycles were a sample-barcoded 5' primer and a J-beta primer mix. MiXCR, run by TCRdb on the 5' RACE reads, gives a single entry per CDR3 protein. In the table there are 980,000 or so distinct CDR3 sequences, 45% to 50% of which are singletons. The sequencing sample was made of blood. This sequence joins TRBV11-2 and TRBJ1-2, with 12 bases that match TRBD1. The TCR was taken from a man aged 30 to 39 in good health. The CDR3 region is CASSLGDRGHASYGYTF. For the CDR3, the DNA is TGTGCCAGCAGCTTAGGGGACAGGGGGCATGCTAGCTATGGCTACACCTTC.